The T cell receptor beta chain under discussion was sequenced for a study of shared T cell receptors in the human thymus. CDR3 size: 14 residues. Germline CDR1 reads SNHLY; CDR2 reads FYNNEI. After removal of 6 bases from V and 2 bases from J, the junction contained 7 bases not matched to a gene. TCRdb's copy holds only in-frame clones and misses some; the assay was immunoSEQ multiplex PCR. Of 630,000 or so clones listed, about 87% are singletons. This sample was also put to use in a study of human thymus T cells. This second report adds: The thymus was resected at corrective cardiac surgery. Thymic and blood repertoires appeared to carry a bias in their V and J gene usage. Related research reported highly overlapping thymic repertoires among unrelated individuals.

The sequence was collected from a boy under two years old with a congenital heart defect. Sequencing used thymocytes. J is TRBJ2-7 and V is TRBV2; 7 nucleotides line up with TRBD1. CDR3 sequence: CASRGRTGAYEQYF. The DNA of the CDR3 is TGTGCCAGCAGAGGACGAACAGGGGCCTACGAGCAGTACTTC.